The clone carrying this T cell receptor beta chain was recorded many times. Its target is unknown. The sample belongs to a study of regulatory T cells in long-lasting Graves disease. Overall study findings and caveats: The study found TRBV28, TRBJ1-2 and TRBJ2-5 favored in persistent disease.

iRepertoire HTBI primers and Arm-PCR of CDR3 regions built TCR beta libraries. One entry per CDR3 protein results from TCRdb running MiXCR on the multiplex PCR reads. The profile shows roughly 420,000 distinct CDR3 sequences, less than 20% of them singletons. V shed 1 base and J shed 8 bases, with 11 bases lying between them. This CDR3 is built from 14 residues. Time point given: newly diagnosed GD, antithyroid drugs for less than 3 months. Generation of the TCR library employed RNA extracted from PBMCs. The rearrangement uses TRBV12-3 or TRBV12-4 and TRBJ1-4; D may be TRBD1 (5 bases). This clonotype originated in a female donor with Graves disease. The sample here was peripheral blood mononuclear cells (PBMCs), taken at new diagnosis, from a patient treated with antithyroid drugs. The CDR3 loop is CASSLGQGREKLFF. The CDR3 DNA follows: TGTGCCAGCAGTTTAGGCCAGGGTCGGGAAAAACTGTTTTTT.